This T cell receptor (beta chain) was sequenced in a study of T cell changes during pregnancy in multiple sclerosis (dated 2019 in TCRdb). Background for the entire study: Changes in the T cell repertoire over the course of pregnancy were examined in this study in women with multiple sclerosis.

A word on this clone: It lacks a known antigen. Per-base qualities were not stored, and no clone one base away is much larger.

Including the terminal cysteine and phenylalanine, the CDR3 comprises 15 residues. The kept DNA is CDR3 alone, 45 bases in frame from the first base. From a lookup of the germline V gene, CDR1 and CDR2 are SGHTA and FQGTGA. Trimming takes 2 bases from V and 2 bases from J, and the germline ends sit 12 bases apart. The protocol used for the library was the immunoSEQ multiplex PCR assay. TCRdb re-hosts the immuneACCESS table, in-frame sequences only. Its copies lack some clones; in the studies checked, an unresolved V gene accounts for under half of them, and the cause for the rest is not known. Within this sample are 100,000 or so clones, with around 93% of them counted one time only. About 2% of the sample is in the top ten clones.

The sample here was peripheral blood, taken after pregnancy. The chain uses TRBV7-3 and TRBJ2-5; the D gene is possibly TRBD1, with 6 bases matching. The clonotype was recovered from a female donor with multiple sclerosis, enrolled in a pregnancy study. The CDR3 sequence is CASSLGGQPQETQYF. The nucleotide sequence reads as follows: TGTGCCAGCAGCTTAGGCGGACAGCCTCAAGAGACCCAGTACTTC.